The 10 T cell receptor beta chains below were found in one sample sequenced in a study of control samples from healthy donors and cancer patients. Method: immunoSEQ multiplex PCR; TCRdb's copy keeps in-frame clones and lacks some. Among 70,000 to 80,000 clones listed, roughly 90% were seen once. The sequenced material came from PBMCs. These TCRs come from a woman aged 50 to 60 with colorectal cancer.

In nucleotides, the CDR3 is TGCGCCAGCAGCACCCAGGGGAGGGGTGCCAAAAACATTCAGTACTTC. Translated, it gives CASSTQGRGAKNIQYF. The chain combines TRBV5-1 with TRBJ2-4, with D tentatively TRBD2 (7 bases). The CDR3 sequence is 16 residues long. Trimming removed 4 bases at V and 1 base at J, with 15 bases between. Germline loops: CDR1 SGHRS, CDR2 YFSETQ.

CDR3 DNA sequence: TGTGCCAGCAGTCTCACCGGGACAGGGAACACCGGGGAGCTGTTTTTT. It translates to CASSLTGTGNTGELFF. V usage is TRBV6-2 or TRBV6-3 and J usage is TRBJ2-2, with 8 bases identical to TRBD1. The CDR3 loop spans 16 amino acids. The trim removed 5 bases at V and 1 base at J, leaving 6 bases unmatched. The germline gives CDR1 MNHEY, CDR2 SVGEGT.

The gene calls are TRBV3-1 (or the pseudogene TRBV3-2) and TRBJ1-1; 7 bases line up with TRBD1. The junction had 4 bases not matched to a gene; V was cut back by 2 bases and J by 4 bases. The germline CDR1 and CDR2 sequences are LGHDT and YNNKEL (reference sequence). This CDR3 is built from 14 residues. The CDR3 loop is CASSQQTGATEAFF. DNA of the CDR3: TGTGCCAGCAGCCAACAAACAGGGGCCACTGAAGCTTTCTTT.

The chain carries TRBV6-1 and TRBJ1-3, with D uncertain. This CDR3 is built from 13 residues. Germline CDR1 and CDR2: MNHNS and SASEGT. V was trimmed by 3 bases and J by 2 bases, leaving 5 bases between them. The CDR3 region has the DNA TGTGCCAGCAGTGAGGGTGCTGGAAACACCATATATTTT. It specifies CASSEGAGNTIYF.

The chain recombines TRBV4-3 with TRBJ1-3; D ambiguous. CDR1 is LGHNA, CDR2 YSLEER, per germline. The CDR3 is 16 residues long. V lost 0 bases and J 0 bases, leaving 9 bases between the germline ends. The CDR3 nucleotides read TGCGCCAGCAGCCAAGATCACCAGATCTCTGGAAACACCATATATTTT. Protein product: CASSQDHQISGNTIYF.

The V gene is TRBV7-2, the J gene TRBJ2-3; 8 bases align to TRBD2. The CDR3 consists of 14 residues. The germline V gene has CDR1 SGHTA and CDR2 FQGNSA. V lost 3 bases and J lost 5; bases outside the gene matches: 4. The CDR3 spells CASSFRGGRDTQYF. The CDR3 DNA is TGTGCCAGCAGCTTTCGCGGGGGGAGAGATACGCAGTATTTT.

CDR3 in DNA: TGTGCCAGCAGACGACAGAGAGGGACAGGGGCCTTGAACACTGAAGCTTTCTTT. Translation: CASRRQRGTGALNTEAFF. The genes are TRBV2 and TRBJ1-1; 10 bases agree with TRBD1. The CDR3 is made up of 18 amino acids. V dropped 6 bases and J dropped 0; count of bases not matched to a gene: 13. The germline V gene has CDR1 SNHLY and CDR2 FYNNEI.

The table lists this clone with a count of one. For the CDR3, the DNA is TGTGCCAGCAGTTCCGACAGGGTAAAGGGCTACACCTTC. This translates into CASSSDRVKGYTF. This chain connects TRBV6-5 to TRBJ1-2; 7 positions match TRBD1. V lost 4 bases to trimming and J lost 8 bases; unmatched junction nucleotides: 7. The CDR3 totals 13 residues. Germline CDR1 reads MNHEY; CDR2 reads SVGAGI.

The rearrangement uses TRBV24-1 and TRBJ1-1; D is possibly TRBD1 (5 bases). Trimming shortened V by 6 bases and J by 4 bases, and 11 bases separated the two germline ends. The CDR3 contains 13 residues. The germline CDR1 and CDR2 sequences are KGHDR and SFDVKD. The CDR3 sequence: CATSPGYSTEAFF. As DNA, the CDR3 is TGTGCCACCAGTCCAGGGTACAGCACTGAAGCTTTCTTT.

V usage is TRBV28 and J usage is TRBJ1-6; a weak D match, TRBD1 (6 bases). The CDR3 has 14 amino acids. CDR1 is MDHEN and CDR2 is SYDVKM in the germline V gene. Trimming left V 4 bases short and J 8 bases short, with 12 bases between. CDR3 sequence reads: CASSSPGADSPLHF. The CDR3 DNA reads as TGTGCCAGCAGTTCCCCAGGGGCAGATTCACCCCTCCACTTT.